This T cell receptor (beta chain) was captured by sequencing in a study of Ad26.COV2.S vaccination and SARS-CoV-2 variants. Across the whole study: COV1001, an Ad26.COV2.S trial, supplied this vaccine-arm donor.

The method was immunoSEQ multiplex PCR; TCRdb's version includes in-frame clones alone and lacks a portion of them. The sample lists around 300,000 clones, 88% seen once, with 5.5% to 7% in the top ten. The study's findings and limits: Researchers reported similar non-spike TCR breadth in vaccine and placebo recipients. Reportedly, after vaccination the spike-specific CD8+ and CD4+ T cell responses displayed substantial breadth. Placebo recipients trailed vaccine recipients in spike-specific TCR breadth.

Regarding this clone: The antigen is not known. Other DNA sequences of this sample code for an identical CDR3.

The treatment denotes: some 20 received Ad26.COV2.S at low or high dose, single or two shots; roughly five received placebo; per-sample allocation not given. Following the first vaccine or placebo injection, samples were taken on day 63. Sequenced material: peripheral blood, taken in a trial of Ad26.COV2.S vaccine versus placebo. The sequence was collected from a person between 18 and 60 years old who received the Ad26.COV2.S COVID-19 vaccine or a placebo.

CDR3 sequence reads: CASSRLGGSGNTIYF. CDR3 DNA: TGTGCCAGCAGCCGTCTCGGGGGATCTGGAAACACCATATATTTT. The chain combines TRBV6-5 with TRBJ1-3, with D maybe TRBD1 (5 bases). The V end lost 6 bases, the J end lost 1 base, and 13 bases lay between the germline ends. The CDR3 totals 15 residues. Germline CDR1 MNHEY, CDR2 SVGAGI.